The rows below give T cell receptor beta chains drawn from one sample of a study of blood T cell repertoires in COVID-19. Sequencing used immunoSEQ multiplex PCR; TCRdb keeps in-frame clones, though not all of them. The sample yields 150,000 to 200,000 clones, just under 90% seen once. The sequencing input was peripheral blood. These receptors were taken from a woman in her 70s with COVID-19, enrolled during active disease. CDR3s include the opening cysteine and the closing phenylalanine or tryptophan. A D gene is named only where the DNA matches it firmly. The size of a clone is reported for some rows only, either as once, few or many, or as a class for expanded clones.

cdr3_length,j_call,clone_size,v_call,d_call,cdr3_aa,cdr3_nt
16,TRBJ2-3,NA,TRBV19,TRBD2,CASSARTSGYPDTQYF,TGTGCCAGTAGTGCGCGGACTAGCGGGTATCCAGATACGCAGTATTTT
14,TRBJ2-1,NA,TRBV4-3,TRBD1,CASSPSYPGGEQFF,TGCGCCAGCAGCCCATCATACCCAGGGGGTGAGCAGTTCTTC
14,TRBJ1-5,NA,TRBV10-3,TRBD1,CAISESGGSQPQHF,TGTGCCATCAGTGAGTCAGGGGGCAGTCAGCCCCAGCATTTT
17,TRBJ2-7,NA,TRBV28,TRBD2,CASSFTSGRPDPYEQYF,TGTGCCAGCAGTTTTACTAGCGGGAGACCAGACCCCTACGAGCAGTACTTC
12,TRBJ1-5,NA,TRBV28,NA,CASSRGIQPQHF,TGTGCCAGCAGCAGGGGCATTCAGCCCCAGCATTTT
15,TRBJ2-1,NA,TRBV5-4,NA,CASSSGGQTYNEQFF,TGTGCCAGCAGCTCCGGGGGACAGACTTACAATGAGCAGTTCTTC
12,TRBJ2-1,once,TRBV29-1,NA,CSATISGNEQFF,TGCAGCGCCACCATATCCGGGAATGAGCAGTTCTTC
14,TRBJ2-3,NA,TRBV6-5,TRBD1,CASSRTGWTDTQYF,TGTGCCAGCAGTCGGACAGGGTGGACAGATACGCAGTATTTT
15,TRBJ2-7,NA,TRBV6-5,TRBD2,CASSQASGRAYEQYF,TGTGCCAGCTCACAGGCGAGCGGGAGGGCCTACGAGCAGTACTTC
14,TRBJ2-2,once,TRBV6-1,NA,CASSEITETGELFF,TGTGCCAGCAGTGAGATCACAGAAACCGGGGAGCTGTTTTTT
14,TRBJ1-5,NA,TRBV4-2,TRBD1,CASSTGVRNQPQHF,TGTGCCAGCAGCACAGGGGTGAGGAATCAGCCCCAGCATTTT
13,TRBJ1-2,NA,TRBV28,NA,CASSLGGQGGYTF,TGTGCCAGCAGTTTGGGGGGGCAGGGCGGCTACACCTTC
14,TRBJ2-1,NA,TRBV7-8,NA,CASSLQTSLSEQFF,TGTGCCAGCAGCTTACAGACTAGTTTAAGTGAGCAGTTCTTC
13,TRBJ1-5,NA,TRBV5-4,NA,CASSLGRGQPQHF,TGTGCCAGCAGCTTGGGCAGAGGTCAGCCCCAGCATTTT
14,TRBJ1-2,NA,TRBV5-4,NA,CATQGPTGNYGYTF,TGTGCCACCCAGGGCCCCACAGGGAACTATGGCTACACCTTC
16,TRBJ1-4,NA,TRBV2,TRBD1,CASRDWPTGGNEKLFF,TGTGCCAGCAGGGATTGGCCCACAGGGGGCAACGAAAAACTGTTTTTT
14,TRBJ1-1,NA,TRBV5-8,NA,CASSPRRGRTEAFF,TGTGCCAGCAGCCCTCGGCGGGGTCGAACTGAAGCTTTCTTT
14,TRBJ1-2,NA,TRBV7-3,TRBD1,CASSLTPTGTGYTF,TGTGCCAGCAGCTTAACTCCGACAGGGACTGGCTACACCTTC
15,TRBJ2-1,NA,TRBV5-4,NA,CASSLGGMIYNEQFF,TGTGCCAGCAGCTTGGGCGGTATGATATACAATGAGCAGTTCTTC
15,TRBJ1-5,NA,TRBV3-1/TRBV3-2,NA,CASSQGQSPGRPQHF,TGTGCCAGCAGCCAGGGACAATCCCCTGGACGACCCCAGCATTTT
14,TRBJ2-7,NA,TRBV3-1/TRBV3-2,TRBD1,CASSQRETGNEQYF,TGTGCCAGCAGCCAAAGGGAGACAGGGAACGAGCAGTACTTC
14,TRBJ1-4,many,TRBV30,TRBD1,CAWSVRQGREKLFF,TGTGCCTGGAGTGTACGACAGGGTCGGGAAAAACTGTTTTTT
15,TRBJ2-1,NA,TRBV7-9,NA,CASSPFGGVYNEQFF,TGTGCCAGCAGCCCTTTCGGCGGAGTCTACAATGAGCAGTTCTTC
13,TRBJ1-2,NA,TRBV5-6,NA,CASSLGGIYGYTF,TGTGCCAGCAGCTTGGGAGGGATCTATGGCTACACCTTC
14,TRBJ2-7,NA,TRBV7-2,TRBD2,CASSRLAGIYEQYF,TGTGCCAGCAGCAGGCTAGCGGGAATCTACGAGCAGTACTTC
13,TRBJ2-5,NA,TRBV5-1,TRBD2,CASKRSGSETQYF,TGCGCCAGCAAGAGAAGCGGGAGTGAGACCCAGTACTTC
13,TRBJ1-2,NA,TRBV28,NA,CASSPGGGQGYTF,TGTGCCAGCAGCCCGGGGGGGGGCCAGGGCTACACCTTC
13,TRBJ2-5,NA,TRBV10-3,NA,CAISEGQQETQYF,TGTGCCATCAGTGAAGGACAGCAAGAGACCCAGTACTTC
15,TRBJ1-1,NA,TRBV6-1,NA,CASSEFLGGSTEAFF,TGTGCCAGCAGTGAATTCCTGGGGGGGAGCACTGAAGCTTTCTTT
12,TRBJ2-7,NA,TRBV6-5,NA,CASGRVSYEQYF,TGTGCCAGCGGCAGGGTATCCTACGAGCAGTACTTC
14,TRBJ1-2,NA,TRBV19,TRBD1,CASRPGQGSYGYTF,TGTGCCAGTAGGCCGGGACAGGGGTCCTATGGCTACACCTTC
13,TRBJ2-7,NA,TRBV29-1,NA,CSVRRGAYYEQYF,TGCAGCGTCCGGAGGGGAGCGTACTACGAGCAGTACTTC
16,TRBJ2-1,NA,TRBV19,NA,CASSIGGPAPYNEQFF,TGTGCCAGTAGTATAGGCGGGCCAGCTCCCTACAATGAGCAGTTCTTC
14,TRBJ2-2,NA,TRBV11-2,NA,CASRPPGATGELFF,TGTGCCAGCAGGCCTCCGGGAGCCACCGGGGAGCTGTTTTTT
12,TRBJ1-2,NA,TRBV6-5,TRBD1,CASRTGEYGYTF,TGTGCCAGCAGGACAGGGGAGTATGGCTACACCTTC
14,TRBJ2-1,NA,TRBV5-1,NA,CASSLAGDYNEQFF,TGCGCCAGCAGCTTGGCAGGTGACTACAATGAGCAGTTCTTC
15,TRBJ2-7,NA,TRBV7-9,NA,CASSQEGPLGYEQYF,TGTGCCAGCAGCCAGGAGGGGCCGCTGGGCTACGAGCAGTACTTC
15,TRBJ1-5,NA,TRBV19,NA,CASSISGGGNQPQHF,TGTGCCAGTAGTATTTCAGGAGGAGGCAATCAGCCCCAGCATTTT
17,TRBJ2-7,NA,TRBV3-1/TRBV3-2,TRBD2,CASSQDPASGIAGEQYF,TGTGCCAGCAGCCAAGATCCCGCTAGCGGGATCGCTGGCGAGCAGTACTTC
15,TRBJ1-5,NA,TRBV28,TRBD1,CASRGTGESNQPQHF,TGTGCCAGCAGAGGGACAGGGGAAAGCAATCAGCCCCAGCATTTT
15,TRBJ2-3,NA,TRBV19,TRBD1,CASSIPTGDTDTQYF,TGTGCCAGTAGTATTCCGACAGGGGACACAGATACGCAGTATTTT